The 12 T cell receptor beta chains in this list originate from one sample, sequenced in a study of early T cells in non-severe SARS-CoV-2 infection. TCRdb itself ran the 5' RACE reads through MiXCR, one entry per CDR3 protein. Of over 60,000 distinct CDR3 sequences in the sample, roughly a tenth were seen once. This sample comprised whole blood, obtained at baseline. The receptors stem from an adult who was a healthcare worker with PCR-confirmed SARS-CoV-2 infection or an uninfected control (not recorded which).

This chain connects TRBV10-3 to TRBJ1-2; D remains unclear. Germline CDR1 reads ENHRY; CDR2 reads SYGVKD. The CDR3 spans 14 residues. The V gene lost 2 bases and the J gene lost 7 bases, with 14 bases spanning the gap. As DNA, the CDR3 is TGTGCCATCAGTGAGGGCAGCCTGAAGGGTGGCTACACCTTC. Its translation: CAISEGSLKGGYTF.

The V and J genes are TRBV4-1 and TRBJ2-7; possible D gene TRBD1, 5 bases. Germline V gives CDR1 MGHRA, CDR2 YSYEKL. Trimming removed 0 bases at V and 2 bases at J, with 11 bases between. The length of the CDR3 is 15 residues. The CDR3: CASSQEAETAYEQYF. CDR3 nucleotide sequence: TGCGCCAGCAGCCAAGAAGCCGAGACAGCCTACGAGCAGTACTTC.

The J gene is TRBJ2-2, the V gene TRBV7-9; 7 nucleotides align to TRBD2. Per germline, CDR1 SEHNR and CDR2 FQNEAQ (reference sequence). The CDR3 loop spans 16 amino acids. V gave up 6 bases and J gave up 1 base; unmatched junction bases: 8. The CDR3 sequence is CASRRSSGENTGELFF. In DNA, the CDR3 is TGTGCCAGCAGGCGGAGCAGCGGGGAGAACACCGGGGAGCTGTTTTTT.

Worth noting for this clonotype: One end of the junction fails to match germline, which may point to a read error. The rearrangement links TRBV29-1 to TRBJ2-7; the match to TRBD2 covers 8 bases. The CDR3 has 14 amino acids. Germline values: CDR1 SQVTM, CDR2 ANQGSEA. In DNA, the CDR3 is TGCAGCGTCGAAGGAGTAGCGGGGTCCGGGGAGCAGTACTTC. This encodes CSVEGVAGSGEQYF.

This clonotype has only a few counts. This chain links TRBV18 with TRBJ2-7; 7 nucleotides align to TRBD2. The trim removed 4 bases at V and 1 base at J, leaving 4 bases unmatched. The CDR3 runs to 14 residues. The V gene's germline CDR1 is KGHSH and CDR2 LQKENI. Written as DNA, the CDR3 is TGTGCCAGCTCACGGAGCGGGGATTCCTACGAGCAGTACTTC. This codes for CASSRSGDSYEQYF.

This clonotype was detected a few times. The genes are TRBV5-1 and TRBJ2-2; possibly TRBD1 or TRBD2 for D (6 bases each). CDR3 length equals 16 residues. With 4 bases removed from V and 2 bases from J, the gap between germline ends came to 15 bases. Germline V gene data show CDR1 as SGHRS and CDR2 as YFSETQ. The CDR3 DNA follows: TGCGCCAGCAGCCGATTGGGGGGCCAAAACACCGGGGAGCTGTTTTTT. Amino acid sequence: CASSRLGGQNTGELFF.

This clonotype was seen ten or more times. This chain links TRBV5-4 with TRBJ1-4; tentative D call: TRBD1 (5 bases). The germline V and J ends were trimmed by 4 bases and 8 bases, with 15 bases remaining between them. This CDR3 region has 14 residues. Germline CDR1 is SGHNT and CDR2 is YYREEE (reference sequence). The CDR3 DNA sequence: TGTGCCAGCAGCCCATGGGGGGACGGAGAAAAACTGTTTTTT. This gives the protein CASSPWGDGEKLFF.

The chain combines TRBV5-1 with TRBJ2-1, with D unresolved. The CDR3 spans 11 residues. V shed 0 bases and J shed 15 bases, with 10 bases lying between them. The germline V gene encodes CDR1 SGHRS and CDR2 YFSETQ. The CDR3 coding sequence is TGCGCCAGCAGCTTGGGAGGTCTTAGGTTCTTC. It translates to CASSLGGLRFF.

This chain links TRBV4-1 with TRBJ2-2; perhaps TRBD1 as D (5 bases). In germline, CDR1 is MGHRA, CDR2 YSYEKL. The CDR3 contains 15 residues. The V end was cut by 0 bases, the J end by 3 bases, with 8 bases between. This chain's CDR3 is CASSQEDTYTGELFF. Written as DNA, the CDR3 is TGCGCCAGCAGCCAAGAGGACACCTACACCGGGGAGCTGTTTTTT.

This clonotype was detected a few times. The chain carries TRBV10-3 and TRBJ2-7; the D gene is possibly TRBD2 (5 bases). The CDR3 runs to 14 residues. V gave up 2 bases and J gave up 8 bases, with 16 bases separating them. Per germline, CDR1 ENHRY and CDR2 SYGVKD. CDR3 bases: TGTGCCATCAGTGAGCCGGGAACTAAGGAGAAGCAGTACTTC. Its translation: CAISEPGTKEKQYF.

The rearrangement links TRBV7-3 to TRBJ1-4; TRBD1 agrees at 8 bases. The junction had 4 bases not matched to a gene; V was cut back by 3 bases and J by 10 bases. Per the germline V gene, CDR1 is SGHTA and CDR2 is FQGTGA. The length of the CDR3 is 13 residues. DNA for the CDR3: TGTGCCAGCAGCTTTACACAGGGGGGAAAACTGTTTTTT. It is translated as CASSFTQGGKLFF.

The chain has TRBV6-2 or TRBV6-3 and TRBJ1-6, with D unresolved. CDR1 MNHEY and CDR2 SVGEGT come from the germline V gene. The V gene lost 0 bases and the J gene lost 9 bases, with 12 bases spanning the gap. This CDR3 has 15 residues. CDR3 amino acids: CASSYSTGEVSPLHF. Here the CDR3 DNA reads TGTGCCAGCAGTTACTCGACCGGAGAGGTTTCACCCCTCCACTTT.